These 5 T cell receptor beta chains share one sample of origin, sequenced in a study of T-cell memory formation after mild COVID-19. TCRdb passed the 5' RACE reads through MiXCR, listing each CDR3 protein once. The sample holds a few hundred thousand distinct CDR3 sequences, 20% to 25% seen once. The sample taken for sequencing was PBMCs or a T cell subset sorted from them (not recorded which). Every receptor here comes from a man between 18 and 29 years old who had mild COVID-19 (a few samples of this study predate the infection). Cell type and time point are not known.

Only a few counts were recorded for this clonotype. The chain has TRBV24-1 and TRBJ2-1, with TRBD1 identical over 10 bases. The CDR3 totals 15 residues. Germline V gene data show CDR1 as KGHDR and CDR2 as SFDVKD. With 1 base clipped from V and 5 bases from J, the junction kept 1 base outside the gene matches. The CDR3 DNA reads as TGTGCCACCAGTGATTTTGGGACAGGGGACAATGAGCAGTTCTTC. Translation: CATSDFGTGDNEQFF.

This chain uses TRBV7-9 with TRBJ1-1; tentatively, D is TRBD1 (6 bases). In germline, CDR1 is SEHNR, CDR2 FQNEAQ (reference sequence). This CDR3 is 17 amino acids long. Trimming removed 6 bases from V and 2 bases from J, with 22 bases in between. CDR3 DNA: TGTGCCAGCAGACCACCAATTACGACAGGTGGAAACACTGAAGCTTTCTTT. This gives the protein CASRPPITTGGNTEAFF. Full variable domain (missing parts from reference TRBV7-9 and TRBJ1-1): DTGVSQNPRHKITKRGQNVTFRCDPISEHNRLYWYRQTLGQGPEFLTYFQNEAQLEKSRLLSDRFSAERPKGSFSTLEIQRTEQGDSAMYLCASRPPITTGGNTEAFFGQGTRLTVV.

This chain links TRBV4-1 with TRBJ2-3; D may be TRBD1 (6 bases). Trimming cost V 4 bases and J 1 base, with 15 bases left between them. This CDR3 contains 16 residues. Germline assignment: CDR1 MGHRA and CDR2 YSYEKL. The CDR3 DNA reads TGCGCCAGCAGCCTTCCAGAAGGGGGAGGCACAGATACGCAGTATTTT. This encodes CASSLPEGGGTDTQYF.

This clonotype was recorded a few times. This chain joins TRBV12-3 or TRBV12-4 and TRBJ1-1; maybe TRBD1 (6 bases). The CDR3 is 15 amino acids. Trimming took off 7 bases at V and 1 base at J, with 16 bases between the two ends. The CDR3 bases are TGTGCCAGCACCCTCCCGGGACACTGGAACACTGAAGCTTTCTTT. It is translated as CASTLPGHWNTEAFF.

This clonotype was counted a few times. The chain recombines TRBV7-2 with TRBJ2-6; D perhaps matches TRBD1 (5 bases). CDR1 and CDR2 from the germline V gene are SGHTA and FQGNSA. Trimming removed 5 bases from V and 0 bases from J, with 5 bases in between. The length of the CDR3 is 14 residues. The CDR3 DNA reads as TGTGCCAGCAGCACAGGCTCTGGGGCCAACGTCCTGACTTTC. This sequence encodes CASSTGSGANVLTF.